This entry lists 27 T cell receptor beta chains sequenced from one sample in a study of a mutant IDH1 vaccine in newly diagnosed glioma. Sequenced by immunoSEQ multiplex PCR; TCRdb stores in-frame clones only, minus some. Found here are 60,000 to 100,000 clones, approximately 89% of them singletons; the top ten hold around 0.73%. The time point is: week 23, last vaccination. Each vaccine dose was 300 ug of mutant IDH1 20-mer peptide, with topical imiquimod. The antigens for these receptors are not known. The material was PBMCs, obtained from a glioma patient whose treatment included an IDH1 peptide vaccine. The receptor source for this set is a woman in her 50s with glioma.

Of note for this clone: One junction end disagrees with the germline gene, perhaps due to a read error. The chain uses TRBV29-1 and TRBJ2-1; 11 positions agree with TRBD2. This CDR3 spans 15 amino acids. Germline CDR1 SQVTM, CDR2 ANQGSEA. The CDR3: CSVEAGTSGNNEQFF. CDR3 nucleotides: TGCAGCGTAGAAGCCGGGACTAGCGGCAACAATGAGCAGTTCTTC.

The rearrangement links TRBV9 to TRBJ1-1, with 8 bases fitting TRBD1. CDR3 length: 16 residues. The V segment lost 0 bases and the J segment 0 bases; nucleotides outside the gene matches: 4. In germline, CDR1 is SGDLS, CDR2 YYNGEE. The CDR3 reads CASSVGQGAMNTEAFF. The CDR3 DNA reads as TGTGCCAGCAGCGTAGGCCAGGGGGCGATGAACACTGAAGCTTTCTTT. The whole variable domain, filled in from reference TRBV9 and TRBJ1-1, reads DSGVTQTPKHLITATGQRVTLRCSPRSGDLSVYWYQQSLDQGLQFLIQYYNGEERAKGNILERFSAQQFPDLHSELNLSSLELGDSALYFCASSVGQGAMNTEAFFGQGTRLTVV.

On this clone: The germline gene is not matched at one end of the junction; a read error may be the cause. The CDR3 sequence: CASSTQVTPGDTIYF. The CDR3, as DNA: TGTGCCAGTAGTACCCAGGTTACCCCTGGAGACACCATATATTTT. The V gene is TRBV19, the J gene TRBJ1-3; D not certain. CDR3 length equals 15 residues. Germline V gene data show CDR1 as LNHDA and CDR2 as SQIVND (reference sequence). Full variable domain (missing parts from reference TRBV19 and TRBJ1-3): DGGITQSPKYLFRKEGQNVTLSCEQNLNHDAMYWYRQDPGQGLRLIYYSQIVNDFQKGDIAEGYSVSREKKESFPLTVTSAQKNPTAFYLCASSTQVTPGDTIYFGEGSWLTVV.

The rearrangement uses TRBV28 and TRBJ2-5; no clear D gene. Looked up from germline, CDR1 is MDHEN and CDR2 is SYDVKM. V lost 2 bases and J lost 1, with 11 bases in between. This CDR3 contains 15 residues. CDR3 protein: CASSLRLGSQETQYF. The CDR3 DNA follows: TGTGCCAGCAGTTTAAGGCTCGGCAGCCAAGAGACCCAGTACTTC.

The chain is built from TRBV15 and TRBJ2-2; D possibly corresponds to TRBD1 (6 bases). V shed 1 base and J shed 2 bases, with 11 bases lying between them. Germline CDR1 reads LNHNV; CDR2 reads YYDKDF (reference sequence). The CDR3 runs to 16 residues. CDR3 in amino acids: CATSRGGRGNTGELFF. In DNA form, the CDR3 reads TGTGCCACCAGCAGAGGGGGCAGGGGTAACACCGGGGAGCTGTTTTTT.

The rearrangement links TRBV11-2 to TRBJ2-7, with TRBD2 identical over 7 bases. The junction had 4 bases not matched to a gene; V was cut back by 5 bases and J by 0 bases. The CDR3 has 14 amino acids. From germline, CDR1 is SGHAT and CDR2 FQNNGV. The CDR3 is CASSPGLPSYEQYF. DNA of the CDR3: TGTGCCAGCAGCCCGGGACTACCCTCCTACGAGCAGTACTTC.

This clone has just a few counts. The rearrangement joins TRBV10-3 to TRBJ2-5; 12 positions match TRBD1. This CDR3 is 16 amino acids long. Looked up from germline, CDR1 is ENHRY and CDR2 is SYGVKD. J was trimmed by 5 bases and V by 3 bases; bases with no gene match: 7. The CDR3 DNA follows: TGTGCCATCAGTGACTCCGGGACAGGGGGCTTGGAGACCCAGTACTTC. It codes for CAISDSGTGGLETQYF.

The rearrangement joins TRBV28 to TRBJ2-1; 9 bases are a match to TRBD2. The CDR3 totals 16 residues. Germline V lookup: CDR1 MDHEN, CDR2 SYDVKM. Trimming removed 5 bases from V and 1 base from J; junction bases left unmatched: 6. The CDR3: CASSPGLAGSYNEQFF. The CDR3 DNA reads TGTGCCAGCAGTCCCGGCCTAGCGGGATCCTACAATGAGCAGTTCTTC.

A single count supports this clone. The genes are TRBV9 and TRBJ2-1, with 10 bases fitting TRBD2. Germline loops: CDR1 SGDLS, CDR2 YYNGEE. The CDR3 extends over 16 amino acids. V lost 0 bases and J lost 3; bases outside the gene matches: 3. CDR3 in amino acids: CASSVATSGNYNEQFF. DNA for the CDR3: TGTGCCAGCAGCGTAGCCACTAGCGGGAACTACAATGAGCAGTTCTTC.

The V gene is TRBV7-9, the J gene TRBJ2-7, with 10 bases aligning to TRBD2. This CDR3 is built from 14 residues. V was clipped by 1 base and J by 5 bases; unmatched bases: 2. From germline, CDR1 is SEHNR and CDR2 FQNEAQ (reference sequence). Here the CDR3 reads CASSLVSGGDEQYF. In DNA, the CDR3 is TGTGCCAGCAGCTTAGTAAGCGGGGGGGACGAGCAGTACTTC.

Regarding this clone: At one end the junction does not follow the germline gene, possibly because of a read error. The CDR3 region is CASSPFSSVNTGELFF. CDR3 in DNA: TGTGCTAGCAGCCCCTTTTCTAGCGTGAACACCGGGGAGCTGTTTTTT. The rearrangement joins TRBV7-7 to TRBJ2-2, with D possibly matching TRBD2 (6 bases). The CDR3 is 16 residues long. Per germline, CDR1 SSHAT and CDR2 FNYEAQ (reference sequence).

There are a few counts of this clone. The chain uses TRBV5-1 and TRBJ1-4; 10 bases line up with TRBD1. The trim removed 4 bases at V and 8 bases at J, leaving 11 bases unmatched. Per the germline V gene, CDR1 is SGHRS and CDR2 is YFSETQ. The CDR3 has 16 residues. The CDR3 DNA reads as TGCGCCAGCAGCCCGGGACAGGGGTTAAGTTACGAAAAACTGTTTTTT. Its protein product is CASSPGQGLSYEKLFF.

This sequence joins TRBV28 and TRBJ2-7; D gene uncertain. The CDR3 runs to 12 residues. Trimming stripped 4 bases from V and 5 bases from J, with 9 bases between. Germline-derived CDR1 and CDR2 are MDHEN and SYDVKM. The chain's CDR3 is CASSSRVDEQYF. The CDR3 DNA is TGTGCCAGCAGTTCGCGAGTCGACGAGCAGTACTTC.

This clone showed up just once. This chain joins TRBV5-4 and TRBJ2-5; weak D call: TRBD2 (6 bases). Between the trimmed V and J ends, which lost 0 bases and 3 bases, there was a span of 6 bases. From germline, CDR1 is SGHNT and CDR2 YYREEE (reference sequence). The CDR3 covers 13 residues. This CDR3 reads CASSLVAEETQYF. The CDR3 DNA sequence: TGTGCCAGCAGCTTGGTAGCGGAAGAGACCCAGTACTTC.

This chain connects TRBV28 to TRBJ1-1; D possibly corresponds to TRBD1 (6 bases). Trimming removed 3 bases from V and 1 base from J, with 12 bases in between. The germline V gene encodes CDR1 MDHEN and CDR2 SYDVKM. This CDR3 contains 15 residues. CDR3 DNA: TGTGCCAGCAGTTTTCAGGGGTATCCGAACACTGAAGCTTTCTTT. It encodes CASSFQGYPNTEAFF. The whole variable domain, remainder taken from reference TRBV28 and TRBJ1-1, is DVKVTQSSRYLVKRTGEKVFLECVQDMDHENMFWYRQDPGLGLRLIYFSYDVKMKEKGDIPEGYSVSREKKERFSLILESASTNQTSMYLCASSFQGYPNTEAFFGQGTRLTVV.

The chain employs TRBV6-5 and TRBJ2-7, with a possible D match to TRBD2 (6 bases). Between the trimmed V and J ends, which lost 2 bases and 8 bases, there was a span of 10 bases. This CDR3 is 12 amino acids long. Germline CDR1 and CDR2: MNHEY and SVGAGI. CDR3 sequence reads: CASSYPGEKQYF. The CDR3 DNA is TGTGCCAGCAGTTACCCGGGGGAGAAGCAGTACTTC.

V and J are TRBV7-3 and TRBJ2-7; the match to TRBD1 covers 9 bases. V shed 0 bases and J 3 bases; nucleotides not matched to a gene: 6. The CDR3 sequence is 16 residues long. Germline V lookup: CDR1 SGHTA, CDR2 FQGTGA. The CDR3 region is CASSLTGGQGSYEQYF. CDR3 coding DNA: TGTGCCAGCAGCTTAACGGGGGGACAGGGAAGCTACGAGCAGTACTTC.

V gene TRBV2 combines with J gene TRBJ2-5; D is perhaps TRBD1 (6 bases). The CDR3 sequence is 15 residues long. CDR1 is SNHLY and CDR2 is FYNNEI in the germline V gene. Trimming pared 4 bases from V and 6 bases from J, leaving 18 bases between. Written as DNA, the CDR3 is TGTGCCAGCAGTGGGTGGGACAAGGGTCGGAAGACCCAGTACTTC. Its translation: CASSGWDKGRKTQYF.

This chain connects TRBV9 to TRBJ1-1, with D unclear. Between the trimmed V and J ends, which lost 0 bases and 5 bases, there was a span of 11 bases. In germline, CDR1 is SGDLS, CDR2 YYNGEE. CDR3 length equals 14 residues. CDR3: CASSVGAFRTEAFF. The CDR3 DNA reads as TGTGCCAGCAGCGTAGGGGCCTTCAGGACTGAAGCTTTCTTT.

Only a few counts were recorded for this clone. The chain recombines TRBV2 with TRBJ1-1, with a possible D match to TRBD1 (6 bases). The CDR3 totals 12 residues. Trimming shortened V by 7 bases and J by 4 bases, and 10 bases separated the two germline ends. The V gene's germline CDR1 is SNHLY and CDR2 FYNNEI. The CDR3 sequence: CASNQGITEAFF. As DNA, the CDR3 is TGTGCCAGCAACCAGGGGATCACTGAAGCTTTCTTT.

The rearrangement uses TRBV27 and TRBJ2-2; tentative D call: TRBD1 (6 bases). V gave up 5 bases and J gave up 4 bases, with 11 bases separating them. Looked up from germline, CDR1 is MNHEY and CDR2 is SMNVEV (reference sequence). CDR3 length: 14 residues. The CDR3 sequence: CASSPLGGTGELFF. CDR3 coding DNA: TGTGCCAGCAGTCCGTTAGGGGGCACCGGGGAGCTGTTTTTT.

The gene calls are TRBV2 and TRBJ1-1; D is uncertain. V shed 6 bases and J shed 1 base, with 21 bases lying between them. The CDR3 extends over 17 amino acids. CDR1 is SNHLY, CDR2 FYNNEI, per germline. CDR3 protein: CASRRGLTESTNTEAFF. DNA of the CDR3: TGTGCCAGCAGGAGAGGCCTCACAGAAAGTACGAACACTGAAGCTTTCTTT.

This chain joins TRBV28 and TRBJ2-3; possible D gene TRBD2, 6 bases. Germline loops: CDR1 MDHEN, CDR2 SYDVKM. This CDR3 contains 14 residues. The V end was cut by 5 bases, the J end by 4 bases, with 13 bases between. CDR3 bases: TGTGCCAGCAGTCTGGAGGGCCGTGCAGATACGCAGTATTTT. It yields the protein CASSLEGRADTQYF. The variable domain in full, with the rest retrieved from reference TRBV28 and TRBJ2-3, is DVKVTQSSRYLVKRTGEKVFLECVQDMDHENMFWYRQDPGLGLRLIYFSYDVKMKEKGDIPEGYSVSREKKERFSLILESASTNQTSMYLCASSLEGRADTQYFGPGTRLTVL.

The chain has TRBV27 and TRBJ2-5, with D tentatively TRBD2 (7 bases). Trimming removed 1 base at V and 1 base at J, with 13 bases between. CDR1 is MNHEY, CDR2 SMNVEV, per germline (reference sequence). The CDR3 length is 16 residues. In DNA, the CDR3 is TGTGCCAGCAGTTTATGGGGGCTAGCGGCCCAAGAGACCCAGTACTTC. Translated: CASSLWGLAAQETQYF.

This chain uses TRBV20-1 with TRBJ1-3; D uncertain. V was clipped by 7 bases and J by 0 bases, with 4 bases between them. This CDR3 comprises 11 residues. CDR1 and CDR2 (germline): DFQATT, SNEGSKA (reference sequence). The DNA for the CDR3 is TGCAGTGGTGACTCTGGAAACACCATATATTTT. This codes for CSGDSGNTIYF.

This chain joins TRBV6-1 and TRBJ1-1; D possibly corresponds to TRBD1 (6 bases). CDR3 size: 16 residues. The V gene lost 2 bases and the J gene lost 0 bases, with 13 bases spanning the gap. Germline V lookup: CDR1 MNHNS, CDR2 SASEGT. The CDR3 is CASSELRTVMNTEAFF. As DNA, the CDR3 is TGTGCCAGCAGTGAACTCAGGACAGTTATGAACACTGAAGCTTTCTTT.

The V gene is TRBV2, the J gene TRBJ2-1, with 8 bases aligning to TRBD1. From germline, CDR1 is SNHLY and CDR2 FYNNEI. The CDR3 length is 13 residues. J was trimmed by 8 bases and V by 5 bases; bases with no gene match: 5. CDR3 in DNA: TGTGCCAGCAGTTATTACAGGGGGGATGAGCAGTTCTTC. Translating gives CASSYYRGDEQFF.